This TCR beta chain is drawn from a study of T cell responses to AZD1222 COVID-19 vaccine. This clone was counted between two and nine times. The antigen is not known. Produced via immunoSEQ multiplex PCR; TCRdb's table is partial and in-frame only. The table shows 80,000 to 100,000 clones, with about 88% occurring only once. Researchers grouped second doses given at about 4 or about 12 weeks into one pool. Trimming left V 3 bases short and J 4 bases short, with 12 bases between. Germline V lookup: CDR1 LNHNV, CDR2 YYDKDF (reference sequence). CDR3 size: 14 residues. Findings of the study overall: Regions 160-218 and 743-854 held dominance among vaccine-associated CD4 TCRs, which spanned spike. Increased Spike-specific TCR breadth and depth were observed after two AZD1222 doses.

The receptor was isolated from an adult who received the AZD1222 COVID-19 vaccine. Sequences were derived from peripheral blood, sampled 28 days after the second AZD1222 dose. The chain employs TRBV15 and TRBJ1-1, with D perhaps TRBD1 (6 bases). CDR3 sequence reads: CATSSPGAPTEAFF. CDR3 in DNA: TGTGCCACCAGCAGCCCAGGGGCCCCCACTGAAGCTTTCTTT.